The entry below gives a single TCR beta chain sequence along with its context. Authors' methods: Scientists estimated how many nucleated cells there were by amplifying reference gene primers. Clones were sequenced by immunoSEQ multiplex PCR, and TCRdb holds only the in-frame ones, with some missing. V and J calls and clone size are those listed in that table; D and trimming were worked out from the DNA. The profile shows 190,000 or so clones, around 80% of them singletons. The data stem from a study of blood T cell repertoires in COVID-19. Study context: The cDNA or gDNA used as material had been derived from T cells, B-cell-depleted T cells, or PBMCs.

Seattle patients were enrolled during active infection and followed longitudinally. The receptor comes from an elderly woman with COVID-19, enrolled during active disease. Sequences were obtained from peripheral blood.

The CDR3 nucleotides are TGTGCCAGCAGTTTACTCCGTCTCGAGCAGTACTTC. Translating it yields CASSLLRLEQYF. The rearrangement links TRBV28 to TRBJ2-7; D unclear. V gave up 2 bases and J gave up 6 bases, with 8 bases separating them. The CDR3 covers 12 residues. Per the germline V gene, CDR1 is MDHEN and CDR2 is SYDVKM.